A single sample gave rise to the 15 T cell receptor beta chains below, sequenced in a study of cytomegalovirus exposure and HLA in healthy donors. 13 Jbeta primers and 60 Vbeta primers were used for the PCR. Sequencing was performed with immunoSEQ multiplex PCR; in TCRdb, only in-frame clones are kept and a portion is missing. The sample consists of about 130,000 clones, about 85% of them appearing once. The sequenced sample consisted of PBMCs. These receptor sequences come from a man aged 18 to 29 in good health and CMV-seropositive.

The J gene is TRBJ1-4, the V gene TRBV15; maybe TRBD1 (6 bases). The germline gives CDR1 LNHNV, CDR2 YYDKDF (reference sequence). V lost 1 base to trimming and J lost 7 bases, with 10 bases between them. This CDR3 has 14 residues. The CDR3 spells CATSRGGGTEKLFF. CDR3 sequence (DNA): TGTGCCACCAGCAGAGGGGGGGGCACTGAAAAACTGTTTTTT. Drawing the rest from reference TRBV15 and TRBJ1-4, the complete variable domain is DAMVIQNPRYQVTQFGKPVTLSCSQTLNHNVMYWYQQKSSQAPKLLFHYYDKDFNNEADTPDNFQSRRPNTSFCFLDIRSPGLGDTAMYLCATSRGGGTEKLFFGSGTQLSVL.

This clone was seen just once. Since a far larger clone is one base different, this is likely a read error. This chain joins TRBV27 and TRBJ2-7; no clear D. Trimming removed 6 bases from V and 3 bases from J, with 6 bases in between. CDR3 size: 11 residues. Germline CDR1 MNHEY, CDR2 SMNVEV (reference sequence). The CDR3: CASSSYYEQYF. CDR3 in DNA: TGTGCCAGCAGCTCCTACTACGAGCAGTACTTC.

V is TRBV5-4 and J is TRBJ2-1, with TRBD2 matching 12 bases. CDR3 length: 16 amino acids. Germline V gene data show CDR1 as SGHNT and CDR2 as YYREEE (reference sequence). With V trimmed by 4 bases and J by 8 bases, 10 bases remained unmatched. The CDR3 nucleotides are TGTGCCAGCAGCCCGCACTCTAGCGGGGGGGCCCATGAGCAGTTCTTC. It yields the protein CASSPHSSGGAHEQFF.

This clone was seen at least ten times. This sequence joins TRBV2 and TRBJ2-7, with D perhaps matching TRBD1 (5 bases). The CDR3 is made up of 14 amino acids. CDR1 and CDR2 from the germline V gene are SNHLY and FYNNEI. Trimming cost V 6 bases and J 2 bases, with 14 bases left between them. CDR3 DNA: TGTGCCAGCAGAATTCAGGGTGGTACCTACGAGCAGTACTTC. This translates into CASRIQGGTYEQYF.

The V gene is TRBV7-9, the J gene TRBJ2-5, with D tentatively TRBD1 (6 bases). The CDR3 has 18 amino acids. Trimming stripped 2 bases from V and 0 bases from J, with 19 bases between. The germline CDR1 and CDR2 sequences are SEHNR and FQNEAQ (reference sequence). The CDR3 bases are TGTGCCAGCAGCTTATGGGCCTTTGGCAGGGGACACCAAGAGACCCAGTACTTC. Protein: CASSLWAFGRGHQETQYF. The whole variable domain, filled in from reference TRBV7-9 and TRBJ2-5, reads DTGVSQNPRHKITKRGQNVTFRCDPISEHNRLYWYRQTLGQGPEFLTYFQNEAQLEKSRLLSDRFSAERPKGSFSTLEIQRTEQGDSAMYLCASSLWAFGRGHQETQYFGPGTRLLVL.

The chain employs TRBV9 and TRBJ2-3, with 10 bases aligning to TRBD2. After removal of 0 bases from V and 4 bases from J, the junction contained 8 bases not matched to a gene. The CDR3 contains 17 residues. Germline lookup yields CDR1 SGDLS and CDR2 YYNGEE. CDR3 loop: CASSVGWASGGSDTQYF. DNA of the CDR3: TGTGCCAGCAGCGTAGGATGGGCTAGCGGGGGCTCAGATACGCAGTATTTT.

V and J are TRBV2 and TRBJ2-3, with 10 bases matching TRBD1. After removal of 8 bases from V and 0 bases from J, the junction contained 14 bases not matched to a gene. The germline V gene has CDR1 SNHLY and CDR2 FYNNEI. The CDR3 runs 18 residues. The chain's CDR3 is CASSTTRRDRGSTDTQYF. The CDR3 DNA is TGTGCCAGCTCGACAACACGTCGGGACAGGGGAAGCACAGATACGCAGTATTTT.

CDR3 protein: CAIRQGNLEQYF. The DNA of the CDR3 is TGTGCCATCAGACAGGGCAATTTGGAGCAGTACTTC. The chain links TRBV10-3 to TRBJ2-7, with D perhaps TRBD1 (6 bases). CDR3 size: 12 residues. V lost 6 bases to trimming and J lost 7 bases, with 13 bases between them. Germline CDR1 and CDR2: ENHRY and SYGVKD.

V gene TRBV25-1 combines with J gene TRBJ2-3; 9 nucleotides match TRBD1. CDR1 and CDR2 (germline): MGHDK, SYGVNS. With 6 bases clipped from V and 7 bases from J, the junction kept 11 bases outside the gene matches. The CDR3 contains 15 residues. The CDR3 nucleotides are TGTGCCAGCAGACAAACAGGGGGCGACGTTCATACGCAGTATTTT. Residues: CASRQTGGDVHTQYF.

The genes are TRBV10-3 and TRBJ2-3, with 8 positions matching TRBD1. The CDR3 is 15 amino acids. V was clipped by 5 bases and J by 1 base; unmatched bases: 5. CDR1 and CDR2 (germline): ENHRY, SYGVKD. The CDR3 loop reads CAISTGQGRTDTQYF. In DNA form, the CDR3 reads TGTGCCATCAGTACAGGACAGGGACGCACAGATACGCAGTATTTT.

The J gene is TRBJ1-2, the V gene TRBV14, with D uncertain. CDR1 and CDR2 from the germline V gene are SGHDN and FVKESK. The CDR3 has 12 residues. V was trimmed by 1 base and J by 7 bases, leaving 7 bases between them. The CDR3 DNA is TGTGCCAGCAGCCAAGTCCCTAGTGGCTACACCTTC. Translating it yields CASSQVPSGYTF. The whole variable domain, remainder taken from reference TRBV14 and TRBJ1-2, is EAGVTQFPSHSVIEKGQTVTLRCDPISGHDNLYWYRRVMGKEIKFLLHFVKESKQDESGMPNNRFLAERTGGTYSTLKVQPAELEDSGVYFCASSQVPSGYTFGSGTRLTVV.

V is TRBV19 and J is TRBJ2-2; a weak D match, TRBD1 (6 bases). Trimming left V 3 bases short and J 0 bases short, with 29 bases between. Germline CDR1 reads LNHDA; CDR2 reads SQIVND (reference sequence). The CDR3 contains 22 residues. CDR3 nucleotide sequence: TGTGCCAGTAGTATTGTCCTCTCCTGGCTAGCTCAGGACAGCGCGAACACCGGGGAGCTGTTTTTT. Translation gives CASSIVLSWLAQDSANTGELFF.

The chain joins TRBV5-6 to TRBJ1-1; 7 bases line up with TRBD1. This CDR3 region has 18 residues. Germline CDR1 SGHDT, CDR2 YYEEEE. Trimming at V came to 1 base and at J to 5 bases, leaving 17 bases not matched to a gene. CDR3 loop: CASSLPLQGLKGFTEAFF. The CDR3 nucleotides are TGTGCCAGCAGCTTGCCGCTACAGGGGCTTAAAGGATTTACTGAAGCTTTCTTT.

J is TRBJ2-1 and V is TRBV5-6, with 7 bases fitting TRBD1. Unmatched junction bases numbered 10, after V lost 4 bases and J lost 3 bases. This CDR3 contains 16 residues. The germline CDR1 and CDR2 sequences are SGHDT and YYEEEE. CDR3 coding DNA: TGTGCCAGCAGCAAAGAGGGACAGAAGAACTACAATGAGCAGTTCTTC. Amino acid sequence: CASSKEGQKNYNEQFF.

This clone was picked up one time. The chain has TRBV7-2 and TRBJ2-1; TRBD2 is a possible D gene (6 bases). V was pared by 3 bases and J by 0 bases, with 9 bases between. The V gene's germline CDR1 is SGHTA and CDR2 FQGNSA. This CDR3 is built from 15 residues. Written as DNA, the CDR3 is TGTGCCAGCAGCTTCGCGGGGAGCTCCTACAATGAGCAGTTCTTC. Translated, it gives CASSFAGSSYNEQFF. Combining the CDR3 with reference TRBV7-2 and TRBJ2-1 gives the whole variable domain GAGVSQSPSNKVTEKGKDVELRCDPISGHTALYWYRQSLGQGLEFLIYFQGNSAPDKSGLPSDRFSAERTGGSVSTLTIQRTQQEDSAVYLCASSFAGSSYNEQFFGPGTRLTVL.